This T cell receptor (beta chain) stems from a study of CD8 T cells in Susac syndrome. Peripheral blood CD8+ and CD4+ T cells were profiled by TCR beta sequencing. Treatment-naive patients with stable or active relapsing-remitting disease served as multiple sclerosis controls. The TEMRA cells underwent FACS enrichment, while the CD8+ and CD4+ T cells underwent negative isolation. It was with random hexamers that roughly 0.45 to 1 ug RNA was reverse transcribed. With immunoSEQ multiplex PCR, TCR beta CDR3 was amplified across 54 Vbeta and 13 Jbeta. TCRdb processed the immunoSEQ multiplex PCR reads anew with MiXCR; each CDR3 protein has one entry. The profile shows 140,000 to 150,000 distinct CDR3 sequences, approximately 96% of them singletons. The sample consisted of CD4+ T cells from PBMCs. The sequence was collected from a human donor with multiple sclerosis.

This chain's CDR3 is CASTFTGSSYNEQFF. CDR3 sequence (DNA): TGTGCCAGCACCTTCACAGGTAGCTCCTACAATGAGCAGTTCTTC. The V call is TRBV7-9, the J call TRBJ2-1, with D tentatively TRBD1 (5 bases). V was trimmed by 7 bases and J by 0 bases, leaving 13 bases between them. Germline assignment: CDR1 SEHNR and CDR2 FQNEAQ (reference sequence). The CDR3 runs to 15 residues.